The clone carrying this T cell receptor beta chain was detected many times. Other DNA sequences in this specimen translate into the identical CDR3. TCRdb re-called the PCR reads with MiXCR. The sample lists around 41,000 clones; 13% were seen once. The sample is drawn from a study of metastatic and nonmetastatic thyroid tumors. Study summary: Both malignant and benign thyroid patients supplied peripheral blood and tumor or nodule tissue samples, across which the repertoires of these patients were then compared.

The CDR3 spans 16 residues. The junction had 9 bases not matched to a gene; V was cut back by 0 bases and J by 5 bases. The germline gives CDR1 KGHSH, CDR2 LQKENI. Prior to thyroid surgery, none of the patients had received any treatment. Sequencing was done on a sample of blood. The source of this sequence is a female donor with papillary thyroid cancer or a benign thyroid nodule (not recorded which). Some clones in this sample may be carry-over from other donors' samples. This chain links TRBV18 with TRBJ2-7, with 8 bases matching TRBD2. Here the CDR3 DNA reads TGTGCCAGCTCACCACCGGTGGGCAGCGGGAGTCACGAGCAGTACTTC. Translated: CASSPPVGSGSHEQYF.